This T cell receptor (beta chain) was recovered during a study of blood T cell repertoires in COVID-19. About the study: COVID-19 samples, acute and convalescent, were from the United States, Italy and Spain. T cells, B-cell-depleted T cells, or PBMCs supplied cDNA or gDNA.

Profiling relied on immunoSEQ multiplex PCR, and the TCRdb table lists in-frame clones only, not all of them. The table lists 50,000 to 60,000 clones, roughly nine tenths of them singletons. This receptor was taken from a man aged 40-49 years with acute or convalescent COVID-19. Sequencing input: peripheral blood.

The DNA of the CDR3 is TGTGCCAGCAGTTCCCGGACTAGCGGGAGGGCCTACGAGCAGTACTTC. Protein sequence: CASSSRTSGRAYEQYF. V usage is TRBV6-5 and J usage is TRBJ2-7; TRBD2 matches 15 bases. The germline V gene encodes CDR1 MNHEY and CDR2 SVGAGI. With 4 bases clipped from V and 2 bases from J, the junction kept 3 bases outside the gene matches. The CDR3 length is 16 residues.